This TCR beta chain originates from a study of blood T cell repertoires in COVID-19. Study context: PBMCs, B-cell-depleted T cells, or T cells provided the cDNA or gDNA that made up the material.

Original processing methods: Reference gene primer amplification gave estimated nucleated cell counts. Libraries were prepared by immunoSEQ multiplex PCR; TCRdb keeps only in-frame clonotypes and omits some of them. Clone size and the V and J calls come from that table; the DNA yielded D and trimming. The table includes 85,000 to 130,000 clones, 76% detected once. This CDR3 is 15 amino acids long. The V gene end was trimmed by 5 bases and the J gene end by 5 bases; junction bases not matched to a gene: 11. CDR1 is SGHAT and CDR2 is FQNNGV in the germline V gene. Patients at the Seattle site were enrolled during active infection and followed longitudinally.

The sequence was obtained from a man at least 80 years old with COVID-19, enrolled during active disease. Sample: peripheral blood. This rearrangement joins TRBV11-2 to TRBJ2-5, with TRBD2 identical over 7 bases. CDR3 sequence reads: CASSPKTSFIETQYF. DNA of the CDR3: TGTGCCAGCAGCCCAAAGACTAGCTTCATCGAGACCCAGTACTTC.